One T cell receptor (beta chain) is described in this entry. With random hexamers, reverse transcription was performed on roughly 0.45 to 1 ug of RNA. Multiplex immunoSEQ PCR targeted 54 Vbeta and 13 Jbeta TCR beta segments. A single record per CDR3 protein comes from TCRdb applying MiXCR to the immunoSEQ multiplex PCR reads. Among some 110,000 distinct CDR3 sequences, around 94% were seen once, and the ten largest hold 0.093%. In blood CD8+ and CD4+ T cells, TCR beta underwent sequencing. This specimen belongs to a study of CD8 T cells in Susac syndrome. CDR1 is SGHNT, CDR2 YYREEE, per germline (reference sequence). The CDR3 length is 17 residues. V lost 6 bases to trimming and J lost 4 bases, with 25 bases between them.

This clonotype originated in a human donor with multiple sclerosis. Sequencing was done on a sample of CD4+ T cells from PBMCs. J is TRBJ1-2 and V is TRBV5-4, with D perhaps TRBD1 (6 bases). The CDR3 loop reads CASKEDGTPGVGYGYTF. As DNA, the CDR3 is TGTGCCAGCAAAGAGGACGGAACCCCAGGGGTGGGCTATGGCTACACCTTC.